This T cell receptor beta chain was sequenced for a study of Tregs in tolerant kidney transplant recipients. Study as a whole: Recipients received nonmyeloablative bone marrow transplants from related graft donors, with transient mixed chimerism. Study-wide results and limits: Tregs expanded with activated donor B cells seemed most donor-specific. Antigen-driven expansion was suggested because donor-specific Tregs expanded more than all Tregs in tolerant patients.

CD4+CD25+CD127- Tregs, CD4+CD25- non-Tregs, CD4 and CD8 cells were sorted. Only in-frame clones appear in the TCRdb table, and some are missing; sequencing was by immunoSEQ multiplex PCR. The sample includes approximately 69,000 clones, roughly 91% of them seen just once. On this clone itself: Its antigen is as yet unknown.

V was shortened by 1 base and J by 6 bases, with 10 bases between the two germline ends. The germline V gene has CDR1 SGHTS and CDR2 YDEGEE. This CDR3 region has 13 residues. The clonotype was recovered from a human donor who received a combined kidney and bone marrow transplant. V gene TRBV5-8 combines with J gene TRBJ1-2, with D unresolved. The input for sequencing was CD4+ T cells from blood, taken before the transplant. CDR3 bases: TGTGCCAGCAGCTTGAACACCCGGGATGGCTACACCTTC. It translates to CASSLNTRDGYTF.